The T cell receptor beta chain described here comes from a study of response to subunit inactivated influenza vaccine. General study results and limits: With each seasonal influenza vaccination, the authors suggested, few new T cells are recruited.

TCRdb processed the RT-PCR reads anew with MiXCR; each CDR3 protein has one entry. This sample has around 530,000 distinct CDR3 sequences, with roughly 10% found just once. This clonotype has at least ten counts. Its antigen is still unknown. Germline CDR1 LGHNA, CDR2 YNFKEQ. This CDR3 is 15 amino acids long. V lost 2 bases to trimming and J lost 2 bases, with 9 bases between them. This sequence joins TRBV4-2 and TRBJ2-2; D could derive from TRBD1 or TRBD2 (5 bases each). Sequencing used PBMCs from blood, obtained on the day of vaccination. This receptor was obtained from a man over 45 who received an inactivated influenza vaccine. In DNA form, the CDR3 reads TGTGCCAGCAGCCAATCAGGGAGTAACACCGGGGAGCTGTTTTTT. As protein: CASSQSGSNTGELFF.